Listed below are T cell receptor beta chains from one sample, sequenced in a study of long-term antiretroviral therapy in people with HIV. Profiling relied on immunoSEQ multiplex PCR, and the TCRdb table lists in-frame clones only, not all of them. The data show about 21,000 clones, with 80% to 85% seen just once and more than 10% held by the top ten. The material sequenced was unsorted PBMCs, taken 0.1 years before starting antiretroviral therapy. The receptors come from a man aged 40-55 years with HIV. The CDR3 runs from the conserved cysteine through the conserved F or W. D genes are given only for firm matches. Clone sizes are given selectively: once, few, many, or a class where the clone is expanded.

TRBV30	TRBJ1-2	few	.	TGTGCCTGGACCGACTACAGGGTTAACTATGGCTACACCTTC	CAWTDYRVNYGYTF
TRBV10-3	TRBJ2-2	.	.	TGTGCCATCAGACCCGGGGAGTCCGGGGAGCTGTTTTTT	CAIRPGESGELFF
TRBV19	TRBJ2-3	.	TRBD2	TGTGCCAGTAGTATAGGAGCGGGAGATGGGGATACGCAGTATTTT	CASSIGAGDGDTQYF
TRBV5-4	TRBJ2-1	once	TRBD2	TGTGCCAGCAGCCCCGGACTAGCGGACTCCTACAATGAGCAGTTCTTC	CASSPGLADSYNEQFF
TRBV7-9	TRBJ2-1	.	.	TGTGCCAGCAGCTTCCGGGAAAGGGCCTACAATGAGCAGTTCTTC	CASSFRERAYNEQFF
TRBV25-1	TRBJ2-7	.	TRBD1	TGTGCCAGCAGTGCAGGACAGGTCCCTCACTTC	CASSAGQVPHF
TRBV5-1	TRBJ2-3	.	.	TGCGCCAGCAGCTTGGGAGGGGTAACAGATACGCAGTATTTT	CASSLGGVTDTQYF
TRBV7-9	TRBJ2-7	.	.	TGTGCCAGCAGCTTAGGTGGGGACGAGCAGTACTTC	CASSLGGDEQYF
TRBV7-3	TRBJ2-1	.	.	TGTGCCAGCAGCCCACAGGGGGGGAAATCCTACAATGAGCAGTTCTTC	CASSPQGGKSYNEQFF
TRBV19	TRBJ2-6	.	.	TGTGCCAGTAAAGAACATGGGGCCAACGTCCTGACTTTC	CASKEHGANVLTF
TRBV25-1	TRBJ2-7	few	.	TGTGCCAGCAGGGACAGTCTCAGCTCCTACGAGCAGTACTTC	CASRDSLSSYEQYF
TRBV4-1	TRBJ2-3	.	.	TGCGCCAGCAGCCAACGGAGTAGCGGTTCTAGCACAGATACGCAGTATTTT	CASSQRSSGSSTDTQYF
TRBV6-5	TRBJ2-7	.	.	TGTGCCAGCCAATCAGGGGGGCCTCCCTACGAGCAGTACTTC	CASQSGGPPYEQYF
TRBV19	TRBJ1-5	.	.	TGTGCCAGTAGTGCAACCAGGGATTTCGGCAATCAGCCCCAGCATTTT	CASSATRDFGNQPQHF
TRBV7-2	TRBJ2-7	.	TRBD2	TGTGCCAGCAGCTTCCCCGGGACTAGCTTCGAGCAGTACTTC	CASSFPGTSFEQYF
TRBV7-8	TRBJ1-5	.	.	TGTGCCAGCAGCTTAGTGGGGGGTTACAATCAGCCCCAGCATTTT	CASSLVGGYNQPQHF
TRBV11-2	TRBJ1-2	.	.	TGTGCCAGCGGCTTCGACTATGGCTACACCTTC	CASGFDYGYTF
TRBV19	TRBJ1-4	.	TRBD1	TGTGCCAGTAGAAAAGGGACAGGGATTTCTAAGGCTAATGAAAAACTGTTTTTT	CASRKGTGISKANEKLFF
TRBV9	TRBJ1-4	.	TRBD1	TGTGCCAGCAGCGTATGGGACAGCGGTAATGAAAAACTGTTTTTT	CASSVWDSGNEKLFF
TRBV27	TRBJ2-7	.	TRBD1	TGTGCCAGCAGTTTAGGCCCGGGACAGGGTCTCTACGAGCAGTACTTC	CASSLGPGQGLYEQYF
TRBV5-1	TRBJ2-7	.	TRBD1	TGCGCCAGCAGCCCGGGACAGGGGATCTACGAGCAGTACTTC	CASSPGQGIYEQYF
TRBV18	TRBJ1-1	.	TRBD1	TGTGCCAGCTCCCCCGACACAGGGGCCTTGAACACTGAAGCTTTCTTT	CASSPDTGALNTEAFF
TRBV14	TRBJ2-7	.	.	TGTGCCAGCAGCCCAACACTACGTTCCTACGAGCAGTACTTC	CASSPTLRSYEQYF
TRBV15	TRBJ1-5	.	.	TGTGCCACCAGCAGAGGGGCGTTGGAGCCCCAGCATTTT	CATSRGALEPQHF
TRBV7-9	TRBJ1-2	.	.	TGTGCCATCGAGCTTAAATGGGGGGCGGGGTACTATGGCTACACCTTC	CAIELKWGAGYYGYTF
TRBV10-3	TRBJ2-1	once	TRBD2	TGTGCCATCAGTGAGATAGAGGGACTAGCTAATGAGCAGTTCTTC	CAISEIEGLANEQFF
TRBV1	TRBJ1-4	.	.	TGCACCAGCCAGAAGGGAATAAATGAAAAACTGTTTTTT	CTSQKGINEKLFF
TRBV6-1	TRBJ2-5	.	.	TGTGCCAGCAGGGGCAGGGAGCGGGAGACCCAGTACTTC	CASRGRERETQYF
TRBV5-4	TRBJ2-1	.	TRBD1	TGTGCCAGCAGCTTGGGGGCAGGGGGCTACTTCTTC	CASSLGAGGYFF
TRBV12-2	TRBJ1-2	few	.	TGTGCAAGTCGCTCCGATCCCCGGGACAGGGGAGGAGAGGACGGCTACACCTTC	CASRSDPRDRGGEDGYTF
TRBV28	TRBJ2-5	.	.	TGTGCCAGCAGTGAATCAGGGGGGTTTGATCAAGAGACCCAGTACTTC	CASSESGGFDQETQYF
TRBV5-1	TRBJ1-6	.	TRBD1	TGCGCCAGCAGCCTACTGACAGGGGGAGATAATTCACCCCTCCACTTT	CASSLLTGGDNSPLHF
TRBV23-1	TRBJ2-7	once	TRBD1	TGCGCCAGCACCCGGACAGGGGGAGGGGACATAGACGAGCAGTACTTC	CASTRTGGGDIDEQYF
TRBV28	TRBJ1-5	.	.	TGTGCCAGCTGGACAGTTCTAAATAGCAATCAGCCCCAGCATTTT	CASWTVLNSNQPQHF
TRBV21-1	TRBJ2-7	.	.	TGTGCCAGCAGCACAAAGTGGAGGGAGCTCTCCTACGAGCAGTACTTC	CASSTKWRELSYEQYF